This T cell receptor beta chain was documented in a study of blood T cell repertoires in COVID-19. Clones were read by immunoSEQ multiplex PCR, and TCRdb kept only the in-frame ones, dropping some. Among over 250,000 clones listed, roughly 80% were seen once. With respect to this clone: In the same sample, other DNA sequences code for this CDR3.

The CDR3 is 15 residues long. The V gene's germline CDR1 is MNHNS and CDR2 SASEGT. Trimming removed 0 bases from V and 0 bases from J, with 6 bases in between. The rearrangement uses TRBV6-1 and TRBJ2-4, with no clear D. The sample comprised peripheral blood. This receptor was taken from a woman in her fifties or sixties who had recovered from COVID-19. The CDR3 here is CASSEAELAKNIQYF. The CDR3 DNA sequence: TGTGCCAGCAGTGAAGCGGAGTTAGCCAAAAACATTCAGTACTTC.